The T cell receptor (beta chain) under discussion was sequenced for a study of shared clonotypes between healthy human individuals. On this clone itself: One junction end disagrees with the germline gene, perhaps due to a read error.

Each subset's genomic DNA was split evenly across several immunoSEQ plates. Sorted-subset replicate PCR reactions contained 200 to 250 ng DNA, corresponding to some 29,000 T cell genomes. Clones were read by immunoSEQ multiplex PCR, and TCRdb kept only the in-frame ones, dropping some. The sample yields about a million clones, 70% to 85% seen once. The receptor comes from a man aged 18 to 29 in good health. Some clones in this sample may be carry-over from other donors' samples. Sample: memory CD4+ T cells from PBMCs. This sample's subset: CD45RA-negative fraction.

As DNA, the CDR3 is TGTGCCACCAGCAGAGACAGGGGGCCTTTGCACTTC. It yields the protein CATSRDRGPLHF. This chain joins TRBV15 and TRBJ2-7; the match to TRBD1 covers 8 bases. The CDR3 runs 12 residues. CDR1 and CDR2 from the germline V gene are LNHNV and YYDKDF (reference sequence). Full variable domain (outside the CDR3, taken from reference TRBV15 and TRBJ2-7): DAMVIQNPRYQVTQFGKPVTLSCSQTLNHNVMYWYQQKSSQAPKLLFHYYDKDFNNEADTPDNFQSRRPNTSFCFLDIRSPGLGDTAMYLCATSRDRGPLHFGPGTRLTVT.